The 5 T cell receptor beta chains below come from one sample, sequenced in a study of T-cell memory formation after mild COVID-19. TCRdb used MiXCR to reprocess the 5' RACE reads, holding one entry per CDR3 protein. The repertoire holds some 250,000 distinct CDR3 sequences, with roughly 10% as singletons. The source material was PBMCs or a T cell subset sorted from them (not recorded which). The receptors here all came from a man younger than 30 who had mild COVID-19 (a few samples of this study predate the infection). Cell type and time point are not known.

This clonotype has a count of ten or more. The rearrangement joins TRBV5-1 to TRBJ2-3, with unresolved D. The CDR3 consists of 14 residues. Germline CDR1 SGHRS, CDR2 YFSETQ. Between the trimmed V and J ends, which lost 0 bases and 5 bases, there was a span of 10 bases. The CDR3 loop reads CASSLGVVGDTQYF. The DNA for the CDR3 is TGCGCCAGCAGCTTGGGCGTGGTTGGAGATACGCAGTATTTT.

V is TRBV12-3 or TRBV12-4 and J is TRBJ1-3, with D perhaps matching TRBD1 (5 bases). Trimming took off 6 bases at V and 2 bases at J, with 14 bases between the two ends. There are 15 residues in the CDR3. The CDR3 coding sequence is TGTGCCAGCAGCGCGCAGGGAGGCGCTGGAAACACCATATATTTT. Translated, it gives CASSAQGGAGNTIYF.

This clonotype was seen a handful of times. This sequence joins TRBV3-1 and TRBJ1-6, with 8 nucleotides matching TRBD1. J lost 9 bases, V lost 3 bases, and 7 bases had no gene match. The germline CDR1 and CDR2 sequences are LGHDT and YNNKEL (reference sequence). The CDR3 has 15 amino acids. In DNA form, the CDR3 reads TGTGCCAGCAGCCAGAATGACAGGGGCGGTTCACCCCTCCACTTT. Its protein product is CASSQNDRGGSPLHF.

This clonotype was detected a few times. This chain uses TRBV7-8 with TRBJ2-5; 9 bases agree with TRBD2. Trimming removed 6 bases from V and 5 bases from J; junction bases left unmatched: 7. The CDR3 contains 14 residues. Germline V gives CDR1 SGHVS, CDR2 FQNEAQ. Here the CDR3 reads CASRPREGGETQYF. DNA of the CDR3: TGTGCCAGCAGACCGCGGGAGGGTGGGGAGACCCAGTACTTC.

This clonotype has at least ten counts. The rearrangement uses TRBV12-3 or TRBV12-4 and TRBJ2-3; D is undetermined. V was shortened by 7 bases and J by 2 bases, with 10 bases between the two germline ends. CDR3 length: 13 residues. The CDR3 coding sequence is TGTGCCAGCAATGTGATAGTCACAGATACGCAGTATTTT. Its protein is CASNVIVTDTQYF.